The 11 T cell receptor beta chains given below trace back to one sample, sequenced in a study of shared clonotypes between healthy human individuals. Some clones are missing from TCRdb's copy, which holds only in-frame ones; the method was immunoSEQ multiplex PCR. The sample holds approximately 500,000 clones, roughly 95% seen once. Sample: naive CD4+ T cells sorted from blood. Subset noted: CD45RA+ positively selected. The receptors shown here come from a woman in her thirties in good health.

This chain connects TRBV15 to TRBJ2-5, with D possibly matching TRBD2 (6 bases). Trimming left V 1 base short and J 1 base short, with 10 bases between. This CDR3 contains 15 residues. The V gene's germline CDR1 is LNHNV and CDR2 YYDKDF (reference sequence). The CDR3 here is CATSRGFGGQETQYF. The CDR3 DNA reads TGTGCCACCAGCAGAGGATTCGGGGGCCAAGAGACCCAGTACTTC.

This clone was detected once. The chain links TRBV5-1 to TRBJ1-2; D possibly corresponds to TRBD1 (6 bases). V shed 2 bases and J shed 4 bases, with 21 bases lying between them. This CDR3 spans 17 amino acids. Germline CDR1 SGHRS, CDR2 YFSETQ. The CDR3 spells CASSFTSGAQLSYGYTF. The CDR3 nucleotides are TGCGCCAGCAGCTTCACCTCGGGGGCGCAGCTTAGCTATGGCTACACCTTC.

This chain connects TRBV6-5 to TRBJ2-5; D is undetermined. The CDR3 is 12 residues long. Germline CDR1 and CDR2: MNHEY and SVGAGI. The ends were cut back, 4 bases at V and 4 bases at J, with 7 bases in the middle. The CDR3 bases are TGTGCCAGCAGTTTCGTAAGAGAGACCCAGTACTTC. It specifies CASSFVRETQYF.

The CDR3 here is CASSTERGGSYEQYF. The CDR3 DNA reads TGTGCCAGTAGTACCGAAAGAGGGGGTTCCTACGAGCAGTACTTC. This sequence joins TRBV19 and TRBJ2-7; tentatively, D is TRBD1 (6 bases). The germline V gene encodes CDR1 LNHDA and CDR2 SQIVND (reference sequence). This CDR3 is 15 amino acids long. V dropped 4 bases and J dropped 1 base, with 14 bases sitting between them. Full variable domain (missing parts from reference TRBV19 and TRBJ2-7): DGGITQSPKYLFRKEGQNVTLSCEQNLNHDAMYWYRQDPGQGLRLIYYSQIVNDFQKGDIAEGYSVSREKKESFPLTVTSAQKNPTAFYLCASSTERGGSYEQYFGPGTRLTVT.

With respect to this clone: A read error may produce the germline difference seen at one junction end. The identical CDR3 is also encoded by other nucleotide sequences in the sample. As DNA, the CDR3 is TGCGCCAGCAGCTTTGCTGGGACTAGCGGCTACGAGCAGTACTTC. Amino acids: CASSFAGTSGYEQYF. The chain has TRBV7-2 and TRBJ2-7, with 11 bases lining up with TRBD2. The CDR3 spans 15 residues. Germline V gives CDR1 SGHTA, CDR2 FQGNSA.

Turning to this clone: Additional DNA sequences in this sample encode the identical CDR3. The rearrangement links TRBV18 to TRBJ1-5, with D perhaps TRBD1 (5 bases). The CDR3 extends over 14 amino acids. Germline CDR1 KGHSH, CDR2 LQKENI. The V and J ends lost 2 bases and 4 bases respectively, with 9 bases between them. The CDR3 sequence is CASSPGTGNQPQHF. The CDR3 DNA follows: TGTGCCAGCTCACCAGGGACGGGAAATCAGCCCCAGCATTTT.

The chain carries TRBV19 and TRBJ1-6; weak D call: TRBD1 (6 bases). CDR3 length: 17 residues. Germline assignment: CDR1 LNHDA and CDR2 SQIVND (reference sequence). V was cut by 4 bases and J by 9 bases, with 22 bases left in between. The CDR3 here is CASSTPFDTATGSPLHF. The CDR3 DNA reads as TGTGCCAGTAGTACCCCCTTTGACACGGCGACAGGTTCACCCCTCCACTTT. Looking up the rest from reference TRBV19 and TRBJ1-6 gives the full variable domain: DGGITQSPKYLFRKEGQNVTLSCEQNLNHDAMYWYRQDPGQGLRLIYYSQIVNDFQKGDIAEGYSVSREKKESFPLTVTSAQKNPTAFYLCASSTPFDTATGSPLHFGNGTRLTVT.

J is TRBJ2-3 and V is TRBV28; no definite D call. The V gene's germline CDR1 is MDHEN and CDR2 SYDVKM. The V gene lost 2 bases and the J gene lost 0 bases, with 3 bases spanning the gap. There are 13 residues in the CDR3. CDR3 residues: CASSLTSTDTQYF. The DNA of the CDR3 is TGTGCCAGCAGTTTAACTAGCACAGATACGCAGTATTTT.

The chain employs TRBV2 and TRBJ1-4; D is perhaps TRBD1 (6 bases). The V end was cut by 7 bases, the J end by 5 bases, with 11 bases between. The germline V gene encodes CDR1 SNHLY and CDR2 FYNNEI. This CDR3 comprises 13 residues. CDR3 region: CASKGQANEKLFF. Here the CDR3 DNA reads TGTGCCAGCAAGGGACAAGCAAATGAAAAACTGTTTTTT.

The CDR3 loop is CASAIMGSAFF. CDR3 DNA sequence: TGTGCCAGCGCGATTATGGGATCGGCTTTCTTT. V usage is TRBV28 and J usage is TRBJ1-1; D remains unclear. CDR3 length: 11 amino acids. Germline V gives CDR1 MDHEN, CDR2 SYDVKM. The V end lost 8 bases, the J end lost 11 bases, and 15 bases lay between the germline ends.

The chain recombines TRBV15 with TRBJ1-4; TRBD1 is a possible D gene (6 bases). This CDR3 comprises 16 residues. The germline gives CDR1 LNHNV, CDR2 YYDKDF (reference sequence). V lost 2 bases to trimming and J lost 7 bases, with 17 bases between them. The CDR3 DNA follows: TGTGCCACCAGCAGACCTCCAGGGGCAGGGAGTGAAAAACTGTTTTTT. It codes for CATSRPPGAGSEKLFF.